This T cell receptor (beta chain) was profiled in a study of shared clonotypes between healthy human individuals. Deep was the level used in running the assay. Profiled with immunoSEQ multiplex PCR; TCRdb holds only in-frame clones, not every one. The data contain 1.5 million to 2.5 million clones, approximately 95% of them singletons. CDR1 and CDR2 (germline): LNHDA, SQIVND (reference sequence). The CDR3 has 14 amino acids. The ends lost 5 bases at V and 3 bases at J; junction bases unmatched: 7. Naive CD8 cells were CD45RO-negative, positively selected for CCR7, excluding terminally differentiated effector memory CD45RA+ cells.

This TCR was sampled from a man aged 18 to 35 in good health. V is TRBV19 and J is TRBJ2-7; 7 positions match TRBD2. Sequenced: naive CD8+ T cells sorted from blood. This CDR3 is CASSAGAGVYEQYF. The CDR3 region has the DNA TGTGCCAGTAGTGCCGGGGCGGGAGTCTACGAGCAGTACTTC.